A selection of T cell receptor beta chains follows, all from one sample in a study of Graves' ophthalmopathy and Graves' hyperthyroidism. TCRdb used MiXCR to reprocess the multiplex PCR reads, holding one entry per CDR3 protein. The data contain about 16,000 distinct CDR3 sequences, roughly 50% of them singletons. Material: peripheral blood. These receptors came from a woman in her forties with stable Graves' hyperthyroidism. Each CDR3 is given with its conserved first and last residue. Each record gives: V gene, clone size, J gene, D gene, CDR3 DNA, CDR3 protein. D genes are given only for firm matches. Clone size is not always given. Where it is, it says once, few, many or a class for expanded clones.

V: TRBV20-1; size: NA; J: TRBJ2-1; D: TRBD1; DNA: TGCAGTGCACAGGACAGGATTAAGTTCTTC; CDR3: CSAQDRIKFF
V: TRBV15; size: NA; J: TRBJ2-1; D: NA; DNA: TGTGCCACCAGCAGAGATCTAGCACAAAATGAGCAGTTCTTC; CDR3: CATSRDLAQNEQFF
V: TRBV20-1; size: NA; J: TRBJ1-5; D: TRBD1; DNA: TGCAGTGCGCAGGGGGCAGGCAATCAGCCCCAGCATTTT; CDR3: CSAQGAGNQPQHF
V: TRBV9; size: many; J: TRBJ2-1; D: NA; DNA: TGTGCCAGCGGGTCCGGGACTTCCTCCTACAATGAGCAGTTCTTC; CDR3: CASGSGTSSYNEQFF
V: TRBV6-1; size: many; J: TRBJ1-2; D: NA; DNA: TGTGCCAGCAGTGAATCTGAGGACAGACAGAGCTACACCTTC; CDR3: CASSESEDRQSYTF
V: TRBV18; size: NA; J: TRBJ2-1; D: NA; DNA: TGTGCCAGCTCACCCACCCAGGGATACAATGAGCAGTTCTTC; CDR3: CASSPTQGYNEQFF
V: TRBV20-1; size: NA; J: TRBJ1-1; D: TRBD1; DNA: TGCAGTGCTAGCGTGACAGGGGTTGGTGGCTCTGAAGCTTTCTTT; CDR3: CSASVTGVGGSEAFF
V: TRBV5-1; size: once; J: TRBJ1-1; D: NA; DNA: TGCGCCAGCAGCTTGAATTGGGACACTGAAGCTTTCTTT; CDR3: CASSLNWDTEAFF
V: TRBV7-6; size: NA; J: TRBJ2-3; D: TRBD2; DNA: TGTGCCAGCAGCCCGCGGGAGTCTGGCATAGATACGCAGTATTTT; CDR3: CASSPRESGIDTQYF
V: TRBV7-2; size: many; J: TRBJ1-2; D: NA; DNA: TGTGCCAGCAGCTTAGCGATAGAACTCAACTATGGCTACACCTTC; CDR3: CASSLAIELNYGYTF
V: TRBV9; size: medium-sized; J: TRBJ2-5; D: NA; DNA: TGTGCCAGCAGCGTAGGGTACCAAGAGACCCAGTACTTC; CDR3: CASSVGYQETQYF
V: TRBV27; size: NA; J: TRBJ2-3; D: NA; DNA: TGTGCCAGCAGTTTTAGATCGGACTTTACCTACACAGATACGCAGTATTTT; CDR3: CASSFRSDFTYTDTQYF
V: TRBV9; size: once; J: TRBJ2-4; D: NA; DNA: TGTGCCAGCAGCGGGGGGGTTACCAAAAACATTCAGTACTTC; CDR3: CASSGGVTKNIQYF
V: TRBV5-1; size: few; J: TRBJ2-7; D: NA; DNA: TGCGCCAGCAGTCCCCGGTCGGCGGGATCGTCCTACGAGCAGTACTTC; CDR3: CASSPRSAGSSYEQYF
V: TRBV29-1; size: once; J: TRBJ2-3; D: NA; DNA: TGCAGCGTTGATGAACGCACAGATACGCAGTATTTT; CDR3: CSVDERTDTQYF
V: TRBV20-1; size: NA; J: TRBJ1-5; D: NA; DNA: TGCAGTGCTGCCCACCCGTTAGCGGGGAGCACAGATACGCAGCATTTT; CDR3: CSAAHPLAGSTDTQHF
V: TRBV19; size: NA; J: TRBJ1-1; D: NA; DNA: TGTGCCAGCCCCGGCACGGCGAACACTGAAGCTTTCTTT; CDR3: CASPGTANTEAFF
V: TRBV4-1; size: NA; J: TRBJ2-3; D: NA; DNA: TGCGCCAGCAGCCAAGAGTCAGATACGCAGTATTTT; CDR3: CASSQESDTQYF
V: TRBV15; size: NA; J: TRBJ2-2; D: NA; DNA: TGTGCCACCGGCACAAGGGGTAACACCGGGGAGCTGTTTTTT; CDR3: CATGTRGNTGELFF
V: TRBV3-1; size: NA; J: TRBJ1-5; D: NA; DNA: TGTGCCAGCAGCCAATCCCTGAGAGGGCGGGCCAATCAGCCCCAGCATTTT; CDR3: CASSQSLRGRANQPQHF
V: TRBV24-1; size: once; J: TRBJ2-2; D: TRBD2; DNA: TGTGCCACCAGTGATTCGTTCTCGCGGGAGAAGGTGGTCGGGGAGCTGTTTTTT; CDR3: CATSDSFSREKVVGELFF
V: TRBV20-1; size: many; J: TRBJ2-3; D: TRBD1; DNA: TGCAGTGCTAGAGAGACAGGGGGAGATACGCAGTATTTT; CDR3: CSARETGGDTQYF